This entry is about one T cell receptor (beta chain). What it binds is unknown. The data belong to a study of cytomegalovirus exposure and HLA in healthy donors. Study-level points and caveats: A later analysis found first-cohort TCR clusters tended to co-occur in the approximately 110 validation repertoires. The classifier reportedly diagnosed cytomegalovirus status with high sensitivity and specificity. TCR sequences were mostly rare, though some public TCRs occurred in many donors. The study recorded over 150 TCR beta chains that were cytomegalovirus-associated.

TCRdb's copy holds only in-frame clones and misses some; the assay was immunoSEQ multiplex PCR. This sample has more than 20,000 clones, with 97% found just once. The ends lost 2 bases at V and 0 bases at J; junction bases unmatched: 13. The CDR3 consists of 19 residues. Germline V gives CDR1 GTSNPN, CDR2 SVGIG (reference sequence). The receptor was isolated from a man younger than 45 in good health and CMV-seropositive. The chain employs TRBV30 and TRBJ2-1; TRBD2 agrees at 10 bases. Sequences were obtained from PBMCs. The CDR3: CAWSQTRTSGPLSYNEQFF. Written as DNA, the CDR3 is TGTGCCTGGAGTCAGACTAGGACTAGCGGACCTCTCTCCTACAATGAGCAGTTCTTC.